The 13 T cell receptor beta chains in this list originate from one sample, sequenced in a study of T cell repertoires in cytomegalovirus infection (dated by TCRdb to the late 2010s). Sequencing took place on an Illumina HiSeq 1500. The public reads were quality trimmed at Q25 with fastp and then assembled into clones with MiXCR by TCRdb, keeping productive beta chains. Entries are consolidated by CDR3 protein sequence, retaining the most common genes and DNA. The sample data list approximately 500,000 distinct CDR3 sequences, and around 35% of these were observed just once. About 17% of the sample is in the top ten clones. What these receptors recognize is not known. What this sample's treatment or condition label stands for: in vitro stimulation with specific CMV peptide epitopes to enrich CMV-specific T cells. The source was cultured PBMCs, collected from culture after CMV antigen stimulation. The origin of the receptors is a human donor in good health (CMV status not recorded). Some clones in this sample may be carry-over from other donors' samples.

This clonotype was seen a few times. This CDR3 is CASSIGTENTGELFF. CDR3 sequence (DNA): TGTGCCAGTAGTATTGGGACAGAAAACACCGGGGAGCTGTTTTTT. The V call is TRBV19, the J call TRBJ2-2; TRBD1 agrees at 7 bases. Per germline, CDR1 LNHDA and CDR2 SQIVND (reference sequence). The trim removed 3 bases at V and 2 bases at J, leaving 3 bases unmatched. The CDR3 totals 15 residues.

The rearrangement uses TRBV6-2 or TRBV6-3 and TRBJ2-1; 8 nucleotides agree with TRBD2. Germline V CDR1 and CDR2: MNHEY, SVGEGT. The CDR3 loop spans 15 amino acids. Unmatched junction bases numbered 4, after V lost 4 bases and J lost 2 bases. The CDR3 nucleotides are TGTGCCAGCAGTTTGACTAGCGCTACCTACAATGAGCAGTTCTTC. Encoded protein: CASSLTSATYNEQFF.

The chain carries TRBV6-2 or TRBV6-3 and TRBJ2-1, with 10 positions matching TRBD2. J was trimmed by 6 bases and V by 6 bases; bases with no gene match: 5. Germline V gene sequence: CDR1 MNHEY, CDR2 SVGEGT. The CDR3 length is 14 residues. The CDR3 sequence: CASRHSGRLNEQFF. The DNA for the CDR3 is TGTGCCAGCAGGCATAGCGGGAGGCTCAATGAGCAGTTCTTC.

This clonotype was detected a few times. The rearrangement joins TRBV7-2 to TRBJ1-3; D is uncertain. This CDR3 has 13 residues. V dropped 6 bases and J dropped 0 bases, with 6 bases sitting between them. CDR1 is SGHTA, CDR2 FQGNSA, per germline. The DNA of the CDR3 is TGTGCCAGCAGAGGAGCCTCTGGAAACACCATATATTTT. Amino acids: CASRGASGNTIYF.

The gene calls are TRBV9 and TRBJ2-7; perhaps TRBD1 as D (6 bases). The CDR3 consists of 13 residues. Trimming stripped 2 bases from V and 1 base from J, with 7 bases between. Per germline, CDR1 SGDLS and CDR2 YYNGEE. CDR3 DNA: TGTGCCAGCAGCGTGGGGGCTTCCTACGAGCAGTACTTC. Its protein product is CASSVGASYEQYF.

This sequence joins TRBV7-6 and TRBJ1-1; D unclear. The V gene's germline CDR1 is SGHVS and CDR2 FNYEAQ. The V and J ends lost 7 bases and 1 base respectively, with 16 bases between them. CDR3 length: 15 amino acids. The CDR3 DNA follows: TGTGCCAGCATCGACCATGGCAGTCAGAACACTGAAGCTTTCTTT. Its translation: CASIDHGSQNTEAFF.

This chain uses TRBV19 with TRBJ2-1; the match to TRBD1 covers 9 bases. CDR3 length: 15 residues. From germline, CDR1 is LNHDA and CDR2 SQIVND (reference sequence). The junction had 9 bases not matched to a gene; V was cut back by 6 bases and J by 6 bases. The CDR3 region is CASRTGTGFPNEQFF. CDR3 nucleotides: TGTGCCAGTAGGACCGGGACAGGGTTCCCCAATGAGCAGTTCTTC.

CDR3 protein: CASSETGVLETQYF. The CDR3 DNA reads as TGTGCCAGCAGCGAAACAGGGGTCTTGGAGACCCAGTACTTC. The V gene is TRBV28, the J gene TRBJ2-5; TRBD1 matches 7 bases. The CDR3 consists of 14 residues. Unmatched junction bases numbered 9, after V lost 6 bases and J lost 5 bases. Germline CDR1 and CDR2: MDHEN and SYDVKM.

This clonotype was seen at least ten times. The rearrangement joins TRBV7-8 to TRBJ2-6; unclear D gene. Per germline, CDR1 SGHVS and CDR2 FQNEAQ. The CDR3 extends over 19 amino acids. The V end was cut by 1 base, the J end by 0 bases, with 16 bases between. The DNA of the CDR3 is TGTGCCAGCAGCTTAGGGGTGGGTGTCTCCCACTCTGGGGCCAACGTCCTGACTTTC. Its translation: CASSLGVGVSHSGANVLTF. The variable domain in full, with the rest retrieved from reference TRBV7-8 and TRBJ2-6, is GAGVSQSPRYKVAKRGQDVALRCDPISGHVSLFWYQQALGQGPEFLTYFQNEAQLDKSGLPSDRFFAERPEGSVSTLKIQRTQQEDSAVYLCASSLGVGVSHSGANVLTFGAGSRLTVL.

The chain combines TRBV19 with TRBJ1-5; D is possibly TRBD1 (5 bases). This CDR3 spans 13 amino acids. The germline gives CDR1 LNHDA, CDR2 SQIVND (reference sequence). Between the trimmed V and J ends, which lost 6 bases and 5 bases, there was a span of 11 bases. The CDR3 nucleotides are TGTGCCAGTAGAGATAGGGGATATCAGCCCCAGCATTTT. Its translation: CASRDRGYQPQHF.

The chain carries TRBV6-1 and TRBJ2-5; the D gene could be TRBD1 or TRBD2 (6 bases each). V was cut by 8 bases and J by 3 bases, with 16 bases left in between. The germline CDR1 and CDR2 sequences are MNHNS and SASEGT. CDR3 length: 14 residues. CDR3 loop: CASRMSGAEETQYF. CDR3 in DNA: TGTGCCAGCCGGATGTCGGGGGCGGAAGAGACCCAGTACTTC.

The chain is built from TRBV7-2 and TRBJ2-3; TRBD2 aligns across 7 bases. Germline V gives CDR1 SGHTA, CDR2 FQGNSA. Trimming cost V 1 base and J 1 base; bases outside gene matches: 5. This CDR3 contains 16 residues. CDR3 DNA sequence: TGTGCCAGCAGCTTAGGCCCAGCGGGACGCACAGATACGCAGTATTTT. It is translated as CASSLGPAGRTDTQYF. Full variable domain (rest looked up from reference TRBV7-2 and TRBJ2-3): GAGVSQSPSNKVTEKGKDVELRCDPISGHTALYWYRQSLGQGLEFLIYFQGNSAPDKSGLPSDRFSAERTGGSVSTLTIQRTQQEDSAVYLCASSLGPAGRTDTQYFGPGTRLTVL.

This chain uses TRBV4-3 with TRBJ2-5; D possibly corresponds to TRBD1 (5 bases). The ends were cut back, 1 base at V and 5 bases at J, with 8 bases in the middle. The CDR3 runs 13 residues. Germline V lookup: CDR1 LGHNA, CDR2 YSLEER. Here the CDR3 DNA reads TGCGCCAGCAGCCAAGCAGGGTGGGAGACCCAGTACTTC. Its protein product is CASSQAGWETQYF.